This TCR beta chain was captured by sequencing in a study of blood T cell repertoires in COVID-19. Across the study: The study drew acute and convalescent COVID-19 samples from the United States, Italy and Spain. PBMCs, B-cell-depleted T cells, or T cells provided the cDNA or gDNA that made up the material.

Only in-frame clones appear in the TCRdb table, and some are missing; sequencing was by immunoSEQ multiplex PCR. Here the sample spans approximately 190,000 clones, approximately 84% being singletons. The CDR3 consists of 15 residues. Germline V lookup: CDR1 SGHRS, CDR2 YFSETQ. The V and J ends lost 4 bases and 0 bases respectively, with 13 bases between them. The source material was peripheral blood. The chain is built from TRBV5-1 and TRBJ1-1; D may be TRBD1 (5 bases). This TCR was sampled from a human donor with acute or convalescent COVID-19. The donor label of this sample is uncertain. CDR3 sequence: CASSPLGPMNTEAFF. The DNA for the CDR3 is TGCGCCAGCAGCCCCTTGGGGCCTATGAACACTGAAGCTTTCTTT.